These T cell receptor beta chains were read from a single sample in a study of shared clonotypes between healthy human individuals. Sequenced by immunoSEQ multiplex PCR; TCRdb stores in-frame clones only, minus some. Counted here are 550,000 to 600,000 clones, around 78% occurring once; the ten biggest clones make up around 12%. The source material was PBMCs. These receptors were obtained from a woman in her thirties or forties in good health. Some clones in this sample may be carry-over from other donors' samples. Each CDR3 is given with its conserved first and last residue. D genes are given only for firm matches. Size is omitted from some rows. Given values are once, few, many or a class for expanded clones.

d_gene: -; j_gene: TRBJ2-7; v_gene: TRBV5-6; abundance: -; CDR3nt: TGTGCCAGCAGCTTGGTGGGGTTCTACGAGCAGTACTTC; CDR3aa: CASSLVGFYEQYF
d_gene: -; j_gene: TRBJ2-1; v_gene: TRBV4-2; abundance: many; CDR3nt: TGTGCCAGCAGCCCAGGAGTATACAATGAGCAGTTCTTC; CDR3aa: CASSPGVYNEQFF
d_gene: -; j_gene: TRBJ2-5; v_gene: TRBV27; abundance: -; CDR3nt: TGTGCCAGCAGTTTAACGGGGGAGACCCAGTACTTC; CDR3aa: CASSLTGETQYF
d_gene: TRBD2; j_gene: TRBJ2-3; v_gene: TRBV10-3; abundance: -; CDR3nt: TGTGCCATCAGTGCGGGGACTAGCGGTAGTGTGGATACGCAGTATTTT; CDR3aa: CAISAGTSGSVDTQYF
d_gene: -; j_gene: TRBJ1-2; v_gene: TRBV5-8; abundance: -; CDR3nt: TGTGCCAGCAGCTTGGCCGGGGGCAGAGCTAACTATGGCTACACCTTC; CDR3aa: CASSLAGGRANYGYTF
d_gene: -; j_gene: TRBJ2-3; v_gene: TRBV7-2; abundance: once; CDR3nt: TGTGCCAGCAGCTTAGATCGGGCCAACCCACGGGAACCCACAGATACGCAGTATTTT; CDR3aa: CASSLDRANPREPTDTQYF
d_gene: -; j_gene: TRBJ2-6; v_gene: TRBV6-1; abundance: -; CDR3nt: TGTGCCAGCACAGTAGCTGGGGCCAACGTCCTGACTTTC; CDR3aa: CASTVAGANVLTF
d_gene: TRBD1; j_gene: TRBJ2-5; v_gene: TRBV10-2; abundance: few; CDR3nt: TGCGCCAGCCGGGACAGGGGAGGCCCAGGGATTGAGACCCAGTACTTC; CDR3aa: CASRDRGGPGIETQYF
d_gene: -; j_gene: TRBJ2-7; v_gene: TRBV2; abundance: -; CDR3nt: TGTGCCAGCAGTGACCAGGGAACCCTCCGTGGGAATGAGCAGTACTTC; CDR3aa: CASSDQGTLRGNEQYF
d_gene: TRBD1; j_gene: TRBJ2-4; v_gene: TRBV5-4; abundance: -; CDR3nt: TGTGCCAGCAGCGCCGGGACAGGGGCCAACCTAGCCAAAAACATTCAGTACTTC; CDR3aa: CASSAGTGANLAKNIQYF
d_gene: -; j_gene: TRBJ2-2; v_gene: TRBV5-1; abundance: once; CDR3nt: TGCGCCAGCAGCTTGGACCAGGCTAGCGCCGGGGAGCTGTTTTTT; CDR3aa: CASSLDQASAGELFF
d_gene: -; j_gene: TRBJ2-7; v_gene: TRBV11-2; abundance: few; CDR3nt: TGTGCCAGCAGCTTATATCCAGACTCCTACGAGCAGTACTTC; CDR3aa: CASSLYPDSYEQYF
d_gene: TRBD1; j_gene: TRBJ2-7; v_gene: TRBV7-8; abundance: -; CDR3nt: TGTGCCAGCAGCCCCCAGGGGGCCTACGAGCAGTACTTC; CDR3aa: CASSPQGAYEQYF
d_gene: -; j_gene: TRBJ2-3; v_gene: TRBV29-1; abundance: -; CDR3nt: TGCAGCGTCCTCAGGGATGTTACAGATACGCAGTATTTT; CDR3aa: CSVLRDVTDTQYF
d_gene: -; j_gene: TRBJ2-1; v_gene: TRBV9; abundance: once; CDR3nt: TGTGCCAGCAGCCCCTCCGGGGGACAATACAATGAGCAGTTCTTC; CDR3aa: CASSPSGGQYNEQFF
d_gene: -; j_gene: TRBJ2-1; v_gene: TRBV14; abundance: -; CDR3nt: TGTGCCAGCAGCCAGAACAGCCTAGCGCAGTTCTTC; CDR3aa: CASSQNSLAQFF
d_gene: -; j_gene: TRBJ1-1; v_gene: TRBV6-5; abundance: once; CDR3nt: TGTGCCAGCAGTTACTCCGAAGGGGGGGGAACCCCTGAAGCTTTCTTT; CDR3aa: CASSYSEGGGTPEAFF
d_gene: TRBD1; j_gene: TRBJ1-4; v_gene: TRBV10-3; abundance: -; CDR3nt: TGTGCCATCAGTGACGAGACAGGGGTTGAAAAACTGTTTTTT; CDR3aa: CAISDETGVEKLFF
d_gene: -; j_gene: TRBJ2-2; v_gene: TRBV5-1; abundance: -; CDR3nt: TGCGCCAGCAGGACGAACACCGGGGAGCTGTTTTTT; CDR3aa: CASRTNTGELFF
d_gene: -; j_gene: TRBJ1-2; v_gene: TRBV7-2; abundance: -; CDR3nt: TGTGCCAGCAGCTTAGCGGGCTCAGCTAACTATGGCTACACCTTC; CDR3aa: CASSLAGSANYGYTF
d_gene: TRBD2; j_gene: TRBJ2-7; v_gene: TRBV19; abundance: -; CDR3nt: TGTGCCAGTAGTATAGTAGGGACTAGTTACGAGCAGTACTTC; CDR3aa: CASSIVGTSYEQYF
d_gene: TRBD2; j_gene: TRBJ2-7; v_gene: TRBV11-2; abundance: -; CDR3nt: TGTGCCAGCAGCGGGTGGGCGGCGCGGGAGTTAGCCTACGAGCAGTACTTC; CDR3aa: CASSGWAARELAYEQYF
d_gene: -; j_gene: TRBJ1-2; v_gene: TRBV29-1; abundance: few; CDR3nt: TGCAGCGTTGAACATGACTATGGCTACACCTTC; CDR3aa: CSVEHDYGYTF
d_gene: -; j_gene: TRBJ1-2; v_gene: TRBV5-5; abundance: -; CDR3nt: TGTGCCAGCAGCTTGCTGACAAGGCCCAGCGATGGCTACACCTTC; CDR3aa: CASSLLTRPSDGYTF
d_gene: -; j_gene: TRBJ2-7; v_gene: TRBV28; abundance: -; CDR3nt: TGTGCCAGCAGTTCGCAAGGATACAGGGCCTCCTACGAGCAGTACTTC; CDR3aa: CASSSQGYRASYEQYF
d_gene: -; j_gene: TRBJ2-1; v_gene: TRBV15; abundance: few; CDR3nt: TGTGCCACCAGCGTTCGCCAGGAGGGCTACAATGAGCAGTTCTTC; CDR3aa: CATSVRQEGYNEQFF
d_gene: -; j_gene: TRBJ2-1; v_gene: TRBV7-2; abundance: few; CDR3nt: TGTGCCAGCAGCACAACAGGGTGGGATGAGCAGTTCTTC; CDR3aa: CASSTTGWDEQFF
d_gene: -; j_gene: TRBJ2-5; v_gene: TRBV6-5; abundance: -; CDR3nt: TGTGCCAGCAGTACTCGCGGGCCACAAGAGACCCAGTACTTC; CDR3aa: CASSTRGPQETQYF
d_gene: TRBD2; j_gene: TRBJ2-1; v_gene: TRBV28; abundance: -; CDR3nt: TGTGCCAGCAGTTTTCTACGGGGGGTCGGCGAGCAGTTCTTC; CDR3aa: CASSFLRGVGEQFF
d_gene: -; j_gene: TRBJ2-7; v_gene: TRBV28; abundance: -; CDR3nt: TGTGCCAGCAGTTCCATTCACAGGAGTTCCTACGAGCAGTACTTC; CDR3aa: CASSSIHRSSYEQYF
d_gene: -; j_gene: TRBJ2-7; v_gene: TRBV5-1; abundance: -; CDR3nt: TGCGCCAGCAGCCCGGACAGTCGCGAGCAGTACTTC; CDR3aa: CASSPDSREQYF
d_gene: -; j_gene: TRBJ1-5; v_gene: TRBV10-3; abundance: -; CDR3nt: TGTGCCATCGGGAGGGGGTTAAGCAATCAGCCCCAGCATTTT; CDR3aa: CAIGRGLSNQPQHF
d_gene: TRBD2; j_gene: TRBJ2-1; v_gene: TRBV27; abundance: many; CDR3nt: TGTGCCAGCAGTTCCGTGACTAGCGGGAGGTCCATTCCGGATGAGCAGTTCTTC; CDR3aa: CASSSVTSGRSIPDEQFF
d_gene: TRBD1; j_gene: TRBJ2-5; v_gene: TRBV29-1; abundance: -; CDR3nt: TGCAGCGTTGCTGGGACAGGGATGGAGACCCAGTACTTC; CDR3aa: CSVAGTGMETQYF
d_gene: -; j_gene: TRBJ2-6; v_gene: TRBV7-2; abundance: -; CDR3nt: TGTGCCAGCAGCCGCGATACCTCTGGCACCAACGTCCTGACTTTC; CDR3aa: CASSRDTSGTNVLTF
d_gene: -; j_gene: TRBJ1-2; v_gene: TRBV5-6; abundance: -; CDR3nt: TGTGCCAGCAGTTTGATGTCGACAGCTTATGGCTACACCTTC; CDR3aa: CASSLMSTAYGYTF
d_gene: -; j_gene: TRBJ2-7; v_gene: TRBV4-3; abundance: -; CDR3nt: TGCGCCAGCAGCCCCCACGGAAGGGCCTACGAGCAGTACTTC; CDR3aa: CASSPHGRAYEQYF
d_gene: -; j_gene: TRBJ2-7; v_gene: TRBV4-2; abundance: -; CDR3nt: TGTGCCAGCAGCCAAGGGGCCAAGGTTACCTACGAGCAGTACTTC; CDR3aa: CASSQGAKVTYEQYF
d_gene: TRBD2; j_gene: TRBJ2-1; v_gene: TRBV9; abundance: few; CDR3nt: TGTGCCAGCAGCGTAGGACTAGCGGACAATGAGCAGTTCTTC; CDR3aa: CASSVGLADNEQFF
d_gene: -; j_gene: TRBJ2-7; v_gene: TRBV18; abundance: -; CDR3nt: TGTGCCAGCTCAACGGCGGACACCTACGAGCAGTACTTC; CDR3aa: CASSTADTYEQYF
d_gene: -; j_gene: TRBJ2-1; v_gene: TRBV5-1; abundance: -; CDR3nt: TGCGCCAGCGATCGAGGACAGAGCTCCTACAATGAGCAGTTCTTC; CDR3aa: CASDRGQSSYNEQFF